Below, 28 T cell receptor beta chains from the same sample are listed, as sequenced in a study of blood T cells in healthy people across ages. The use of a sample-barcoded 5' primer and a J-beta primer mix characterized a second PCR of about 7 to 12 cycles. TCRdb reprocessed the 5' RACE reads with MiXCR, giving one entry per CDR3 protein. The sample holds more than 1.4 million distinct CDR3 sequences, approximately 40% seen once. Sequencing used blood. The receptor set was obtained from a woman aged 18-29 years in good health.

The chain carries TRBV9 and TRBJ2-5, with D perhaps given as TRBD1 or TRBD2 (6 bases each). Trimming pared 4 bases from V and 11 bases from J, leaving 12 bases between. CDR1 is SGDLS, CDR2 YYNGEE, per germline. The CDR3 covers 11 residues. Here the CDR3 DNA reads TGTGCCAGCAGCAAGGAGGGGGAGCAGTACTTC. This translates into CASSKEGEQYF.

Remarks on this clonotype: The junction does not match germline at one end; this may be a read error. V and J are TRBV2 and TRBJ1-6; D gene unclear. This CDR3 contains 13 residues. In germline, CDR1 is SNHLY, CDR2 FYNNEI. The CDR3 loop is CASSEAEHSPLHF. The CDR3 nucleotides are TGTGCTAGCAGTGAAGCGGAACATTCACCCCTCCACTTT. Complete variable domain (other parts from reference TRBV2 and TRBJ1-6): EPEVTQTPSHQVTQMGQEVILRCVPISNHLYFYWYRQILGQKVEFLVSFYNNEISEKSEIFDDQFSVERPDGSNFTLKIRSTKLEDSAMYFCASSEAEHSPLHFGNGTRLTVT.

This clonotype was counted only a few times. The chain recombines TRBV6-6 with TRBJ2-5, with D perhaps matching TRBD1 (5 bases). The germline V and J ends were trimmed by 7 bases and 3 bases, with 12 bases remaining between them. Germline CDR1 and CDR2: MNHNY and SVGAGI (reference sequence). This CDR3 has 13 amino acids. The CDR3 loop is CASTRAVKETQYF. CDR3 sequence (DNA): TGTGCCAGCACCAGGGCAGTAAAAGAGACCCAGTACTTC.

This clonotype has only a few counts. The genes are TRBV6-6 and TRBJ2-5, with D hard to call. V lost 9 bases, J lost 7 bases, and 12 bases lay in between. The CDR3 runs 11 residues. Germline CDR1 is MNHNY and CDR2 is SVGAGI (reference sequence). CDR3 in DNA: TGTGCCAGTATAGGTGCAAGGACCCAGTACTTC. It codes for CASIGARTQYF.

This clonotype appeared a few times. The chain is built from TRBV4-1 and TRBJ2-1, with 9 bases that match TRBD2. CDR3 length equals 17 residues. V shed 0 bases, J shed 3 bases, and the junction held 6 bases outside the gene matches. Looked up from germline, CDR1 is MGHRA and CDR2 is YSYEKL. CDR3 DNA sequence: TGCGCCAGCAGCCAAGATGGTCCTAGCGGGGTCTACAATGAGCAGTTCTTC. The encoded protein is CASSQDGPSGVYNEQFF.

This clonotype appeared a few times. The CDR3 reads CASSASGGSYNEQYF. Here the CDR3 DNA reads TGTGCCAGCAGTGCGTCAGGGGGATCCTACAATGAGCAGTACTTC. This rearrangement joins TRBV28 to TRBJ2-1; 7 positions agree with TRBD1. The J call may be incorrect, as the DNA end agrees better with TRBJ2-7. This CDR3 comprises 15 residues. Germline CDR1 reads MDHEN; CDR2 reads SYDVKM.

This clonotype was counted only a few times. The genes are TRBV7-9 and TRBJ2-1; D gene unclear. Germline CDR1 is SEHNR and CDR2 is FQNEAQ (reference sequence). The CDR3 covers 13 residues. Deletions cut 5 bases from V and 6 bases from J, with 11 bases between. DNA for the CDR3: TGTGCCAGCAGCCAGGACCCGTCCAATGAGCAGTTCTTC. This encodes CASSQDPSNEQFF.

The rearrangement links TRBV12-3 or TRBV12-4 to TRBJ2-2; 10 nucleotides agree with TRBD2. This CDR3 region has 16 residues. The V and J ends lost 5 bases and 3 bases, in that order; junction bases with no gene match: 6. The CDR3 DNA follows: TGTGCCAGCAGTCGGCGGACTAGCGGTTACACCGGGGAGCTGTTTTTT. This gives the protein CASSRRTSGYTGELFF.

This clonotype was seen a handful of times. The gene calls are TRBV10-1 and TRBJ2-7, with 7 bases aligning to TRBD1. Germline V CDR1 and CDR2: WNHNN, SYGVQD (reference sequence). The V and J ends lost 2 bases and 3 bases, in that order; junction bases with no gene match: 1. There are 13 residues in the CDR3. The CDR3 DNA sequence: TGCGCCAGCAGTGAGGACAGGGACTACGAGCAGTACTTC. Protein sequence: CASSEDRDYEQYF.

V is TRBV28 and J is TRBJ2-3, with TRBD2 matching 8 bases. Trimming cost V 2 bases and J 5 bases; bases outside gene matches: 6. The CDR3 sequence is 15 residues long. Germline V gives CDR1 MDHEN, CDR2 SYDVKM. The CDR3 loop reads CASSLRGGRGDTQYF. CDR3 sequence (DNA): TGTGCCAGCAGTTTACGGGGGGGGAGAGGAGATACGCAGTATTTT.

The chain employs TRBV15 and TRBJ1-5, with a possible D match to TRBD1 (6 bases). The V end lost 3 bases, the J end lost 3 bases, and 24 bases lay between the germline ends. The CDR3 totals 19 residues. Germline V gene sequence: CDR1 LNHNV, CDR2 YYDKDF (reference sequence). In DNA form, the CDR3 reads TGTGCCACCAGCAGGGGCTGGTCAGGGGCCATGTGCTCCAATCAGCCCCAGCATTTT. It specifies CATSRGWSGAMCSNQPQHF.

DNA for the CDR3: TGCAGCGTTGAGGAGGCAGGGGAAGGGTACGAGCAGTACTTC. Its translation: CSVEEAGEGYEQYF. The chain couples TRBV29-1 to TRBJ2-7; a possible D gene is TRBD1 (6 bases). The CDR3 covers 14 residues. Germline lookup yields CDR1 SQVTM and CDR2 ANQGSEA. Between the trimmed V and J ends, which lost 3 bases and 4 bases, there was a span of 16 bases.

The chain has TRBV3-1 and TRBJ1-6; TRBD1 agrees at 7 bases. Germline values: CDR1 LGHDT, CDR2 YNNKEL (reference sequence). V trimming: 5 bases; J trimming: 7 bases; junction bases outside the gene matches: 8. The CDR3 has 15 amino acids. The CDR3 bases are TGTGCCAGCAGCGGACAGGCTTCGTGGAATTCACCCCTCCACTTT. Encoded protein: CASSGQASWNSPLHF.

This chain connects TRBV7-9 to TRBJ2-7; D unresolved. The CDR3 runs to 17 residues. Germline CDR1 is SEHNR and CDR2 is FQNEAQ (reference sequence). The germline V and J ends were trimmed by 6 bases and 2 bases, with 23 bases remaining between them. CDR3 region: CASSFFYRQGPTYEQYF. The CDR3 DNA is TGTGCCAGCAGTTTCTTTTATCGGCAAGGACCGACCTACGAGCAGTACTTC.

This sequence joins TRBV20-1 and TRBJ2-5, with TRBD2 as a possible D gene (5 bases). The DNA matches TRBJ2-7 better at its end, which makes the J call doubtful. CDR3 length: 13 residues. CDR1 is DFQATT and CDR2 is SNEGSKA in the germline V gene (reference sequence). CDR3 region: CSARADYGYEQYF. DNA for the CDR3: TGCAGTGCTAGAGCCGACTACGGCTACGAGCAGTACTTC.

The rearrangement links TRBV2 to TRBJ1-1; D not resolved. Germline loops: CDR1 SNHLY, CDR2 FYNNEI. The CDR3 is 14 amino acids. Trimming stripped 6 bases from V and 2 bases from J, with 13 bases between. The CDR3 DNA is TGTGCCAGCAGAGACGAAAGCAGCAACACTGAAGCTTTCTTT. It encodes CASRDESSNTEAFF.

The genes are TRBV7-2 and TRBJ2-3; no clear D gene. Germline V gene data show CDR1 as SGHTA and CDR2 as FQGNSA. The CDR3 covers 13 residues. V was trimmed by 0 bases and J by 4 bases, leaving 5 bases between them. CDR3 nucleotides: TGTGCCAGCAGCTTAGCGCAAGCAGATACGCAGTATTTT. This gives the protein CASSLAQADTQYF. Full variable domain (rest looked up from reference TRBV7-2 and TRBJ2-3): GAGVSQSPSNKVTEKGKDVELRCDPISGHTALYWYRQSLGQGLEFLIYFQGNSAPDKSGLPSDRFSAERTGGSVSTLTIQRTQQEDSAVYLCASSLAQADTQYFGPGTRLTVL.

In this sample, this clonotype turned up a few times. This sequence joins TRBV7-9 and TRBJ1-1; no reliable D call. CDR1 is SEHNR and CDR2 is FQNEAQ in the germline V gene (reference sequence). There are 15 residues in the CDR3. The germline V and J ends were trimmed by 1 base and 3 bases, with 12 bases remaining between them. The CDR3 protein is CASSLGHGRDTEAFF. Written as DNA, the CDR3 is TGTGCCAGCAGCTTAGGCCATGGACGAGACACTGAAGCTTTCTTT.

This chain connects TRBV20-1 to TRBJ2-1; 14 nucleotides line up with TRBD2. The J call may be faulty, since TRBJ2-7 better matches the DNA end. CDR1 and CDR2 from the germline V gene are DFQATT and SNEGSKA (reference sequence). There are 16 residues in the CDR3. The chain's CDR3 is CSVIGTSGSKYNEQYF. Written as DNA, the CDR3 is TGCAGTGTTATCGGGACTAGCGGGAGTAAATACAATGAGCAGTACTTC.

V and J are TRBV7-3 and TRBJ2-1, with 7 bases aligning to TRBD2. CDR3 length: 13 amino acids. With V trimmed by 5 bases and J by 9 bases, 7 bases remained unmatched. Looked up from germline, CDR1 is SGHTA and CDR2 is FQGTGA. CDR3 nucleotides: TGTGCCAGCAGCCCTGGGACTAACGTTGAGCAGTTCTTC. Protein sequence: CASSPGTNVEQFF.

This clonotype was observed a few times. The V and J genes are TRBV10-3 and TRBJ2-1; TRBD1 is a possible D gene (5 bases). The CDR3 length is 14 residues. Germline V gene data show CDR1 as ENHRY and CDR2 as SYGVKD. Trimming shortened V by 10 bases and J by 7 bases, and 20 bases separated the two germline ends. CDR3 sequence: CASGEGAVGNEQFF. In DNA, the CDR3 is TGTGCCAGTGGGGAAGGGGCCGTTGGGAATGAGCAGTTCTTC.

The chain is built from TRBV29-1 and TRBJ1-4; D unclear. Germline V gives CDR1 SQVTM, CDR2 ANQGSEA. V was shortened by 0 bases and J by 8 bases, with 4 bases between the two germline ends. CDR3 size: 11 residues. The CDR3 nucleotides are TGCAGCGTTGAAGATCGGGAAAAACTGTTTTTT. It yields the protein CSVEDREKLFF.

Ten or more counts support this clonotype. The junction departs from germline at one end; a sequencing error may be responsible. The chain couples TRBV27 to TRBJ1-1; D call uncertain. The length of the CDR3 is 13 residues. CDR1 MNHEY and CDR2 SMNVEV come from the germline V gene (reference sequence). CDR3 residues: CASSVSRNTEAFF. CDR3 DNA sequence: TGTGCCAGCAGTGTATCGCGGAACACTGAAGCTTTCTTT.

This chain connects TRBV20-1 to TRBJ1-2; TRBD1 might be the D (6 bases). CDR1 is DFQATT, CDR2 SNEGSKA, per germline (reference sequence). The CDR3 loop spans 8 amino acids. CDR3 in amino acids: CSHEGDTF. The CDR3 coding sequence is TGCAGCCATGAGGGGGACACCTTC.

Details on this clonotype: The germline gene is not matched at one end of the junction; a read error may be the cause. V is TRBV28 and J is TRBJ1-2, with 7 bases identical to TRBD1. Germline lookup yields CDR1 MDHEN and CDR2 SYDVKM. The CDR3 extends over 16 amino acids. Here the CDR3 reads CASSKQTDRANYSYTF. CDR3 nucleotide sequence: TGTGCCAGCAGTAAACAAACCGACAGGGCCAACTATAGCTACACCTTC.

The chain links TRBV29-1 to TRBJ1-1, with a possible D match to TRBD1 (5 bases). The V and J ends lost 3 bases and 5 bases respectively, with 13 bases between them. There are 13 residues in the CDR3. Germline lookup yields CDR1 SQVTM and CDR2 ANQGSEA. In DNA, the CDR3 is TGCAGCGTTGACTACCAGGGTTGGACTGAAGCTTTCTTT. Protein product: CSVDYQGWTEAFF.

Regarding this clonotype: A read error may produce the germline difference seen at one junction end. The rearrangement links TRBV7-3 to TRBJ2-4; 10 nucleotides agree with TRBD1. CDR3 size: 16 residues. Germline V gene lookup returns CDR1 SGHTA and CDR2 FQGTGA. Written as DNA, the CDR3 is TGTGCCAGCAGCCCGACAGGGGGCGGTACCAAAAACATTCAGCACTTC. Its protein is CASSPTGGGTKNIQHF. The entire variable domain, with the rest obtained from reference TRBV7-3 and TRBJ2-4, is as follows: GAGVSQTPSNKVTEKGKYVELRCDPISGHTALYWYRQSLGQGPEFLIYFQGTGAADDSGLPNDRFFAVRPEGSVSTLKIQRTERGDSAVYLCASSPTGGGTKNIQHFGAGTRLSVL.

This chain links TRBV6-5 with TRBJ1-1; possibly TRBD1 for D (5 bases). From germline, CDR1 is MNHEY and CDR2 SVGAGI. This CDR3 has 15 residues. V was clipped by 6 bases and J by 0 bases, with 14 bases between them. The CDR3 spells CASRRYDSMNTEAFF. The CDR3 DNA reads as TGTGCCAGCAGACGATACGACAGCATGAACACTGAAGCTTTCTTT.